This T cell receptor (beta chain) was identified during a study of CD8+ T cells in alopecia areata. Study-wide background: The investigators scored severity in treated patients by the percentage of affected scalp area.

Following extraction, RNA underwent reverse transcription to cDNA, which served as the sequencing template. TCRdb's table, derived via immunoSEQ multiplex PCR, lists solely in-frame clones and lacks some. Of more than 85,000 clones detected, about 58% appear once; the ten largest clones hold about a sixth. Regarding treatment: oral pan-JAK inhibitor, 5-10 mg twice daily. Alopecia areata patients provided lesional scalp punch biopsies and peripheral blood. CDR3 length: 14 amino acids. Germline CDR1 reads MNHEY; CDR2 reads SMNVEV (reference sequence). Trimming pared 3 bases from V and 7 bases from J, leaving 10 bases between. Notes on the study in general: Clonality exceeded that of normal scalp in lesional scalp, most notably in alopecia totalis/universalis. On tofacitinib, scalp and blood still held many of the expanded lesional clones.

This clone was found a few times. Its antigen is as yet unknown. The source material was CD8+ T cells sorted from blood, sampled at week 4, from a patient treated with tofacitinib. The chain combines TRBV27 with TRBJ1-6, with D hard to call. The sequence was collected from a human donor with alopecia areata. The CDR3 DNA sequence: TGTGCCAGCAGTTTCGACCCTGGGAATTCACCCCTCCACTTT. As protein: CASSFDPGNSPLHF.